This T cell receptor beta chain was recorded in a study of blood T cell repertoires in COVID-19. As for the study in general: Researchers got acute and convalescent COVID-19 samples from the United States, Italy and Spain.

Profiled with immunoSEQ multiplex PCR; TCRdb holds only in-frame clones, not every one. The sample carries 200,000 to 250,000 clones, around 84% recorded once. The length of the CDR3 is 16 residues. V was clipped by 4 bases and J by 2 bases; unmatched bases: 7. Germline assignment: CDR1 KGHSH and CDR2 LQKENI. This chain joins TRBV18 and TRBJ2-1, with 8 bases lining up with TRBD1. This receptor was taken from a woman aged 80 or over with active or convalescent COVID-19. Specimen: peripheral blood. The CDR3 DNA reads TGTGCCAGCTCACTCCAAACAGGGGGACCCTACAATGAGCAGTTCTTC. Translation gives CASSLQTGGPYNEQFF.